Listed here is a single T cell receptor (beta chain). Antigen: not known. The entry originates in a study of T cell responses to AZD1222 COVID-19 vaccine. Study-wide results and limits: Donors, mostly white British, included more females; clonal diversity was possibly underestimated. Among AZD1222 vaccinees, only 5 to 7 were seropositive at baseline. A reported finding is that nearly half of spike-specific TCRs target unmutated variant regions.

The CDR3 loop spans 14 amino acids. V lost 0 bases and J lost 4, with 12 bases in between. The germline V gene has CDR1 GTSNPN and CDR2 SVGIG (reference sequence). TCRdb's table, derived via immunoSEQ multiplex PCR, lists solely in-frame clones and lacks some. The data hold 130,000 or so clones, with about 93% observed a single time. The sample consisted of peripheral blood, taken on day 0 of AZD1222 vaccination. The clonotype was recovered from an adult in good health. The rearrangement links TRBV30 to TRBJ1-2; D gene unclear. The CDR3 here is CAWSVLPGVYGYTF. The CDR3 nucleotides read TGTGCCTGGAGTGTACTCCCGGGCGTCTATGGCTACACCTTC.